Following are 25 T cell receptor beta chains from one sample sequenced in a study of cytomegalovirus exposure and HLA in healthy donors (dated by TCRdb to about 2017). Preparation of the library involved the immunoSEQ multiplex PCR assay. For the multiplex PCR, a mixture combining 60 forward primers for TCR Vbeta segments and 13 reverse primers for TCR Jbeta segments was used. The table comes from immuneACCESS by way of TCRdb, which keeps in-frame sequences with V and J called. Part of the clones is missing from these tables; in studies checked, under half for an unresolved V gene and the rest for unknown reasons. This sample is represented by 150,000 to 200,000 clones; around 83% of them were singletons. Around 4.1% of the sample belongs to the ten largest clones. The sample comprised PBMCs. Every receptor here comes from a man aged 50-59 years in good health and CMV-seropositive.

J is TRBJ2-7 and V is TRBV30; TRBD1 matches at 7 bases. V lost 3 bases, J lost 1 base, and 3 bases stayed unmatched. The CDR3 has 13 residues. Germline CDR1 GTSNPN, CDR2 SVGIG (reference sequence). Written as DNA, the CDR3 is TGTGCCTGGAGGGTGACAGGGTCCTACGAGCAGTACTTC. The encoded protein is CAWRVTGSYEQYF.

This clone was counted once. This CDR3 reads CASSGGLAVNTGELFF. The CDR3 nucleotides are TGTGCCAGCAGCGGAGGACTAGCCGTGAACACCGGGGAGCTGTTTTTT. This chain joins TRBV5-6 and TRBJ2-2; TRBD2 agrees at 8 bases. The junction had 6 bases not matched to a gene; V was cut back by 4 bases and J by 1 base. The germline CDR1 and CDR2 sequences are SGHDT and YYEEEE. The CDR3 contains 16 residues.

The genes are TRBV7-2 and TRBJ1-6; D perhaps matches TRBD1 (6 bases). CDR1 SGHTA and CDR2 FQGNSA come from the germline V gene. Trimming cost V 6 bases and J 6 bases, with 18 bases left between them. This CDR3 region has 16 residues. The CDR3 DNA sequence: TGTGCCAGCAGTGCCACTCGACAGGCGCCTAATTCACCCCTCCACTTT. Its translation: CASSATRQAPNSPLHF.

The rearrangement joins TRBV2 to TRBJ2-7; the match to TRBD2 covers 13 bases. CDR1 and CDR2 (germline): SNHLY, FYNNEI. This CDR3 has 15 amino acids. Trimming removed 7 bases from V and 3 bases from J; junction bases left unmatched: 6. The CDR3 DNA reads TGTGCCAGCACACGGGGACTAGCGGGGATCTACGAGCAGTACTTC. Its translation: CASTRGLAGIYEQYF.

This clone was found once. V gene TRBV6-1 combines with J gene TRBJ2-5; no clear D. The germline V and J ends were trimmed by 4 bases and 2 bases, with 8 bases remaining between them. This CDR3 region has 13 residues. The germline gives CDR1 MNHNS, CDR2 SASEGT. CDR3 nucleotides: TGTGCCAGCAGTGTCGTCAGTCAAGAGACCCAGTACTTC. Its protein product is CASSVVSQETQYF.

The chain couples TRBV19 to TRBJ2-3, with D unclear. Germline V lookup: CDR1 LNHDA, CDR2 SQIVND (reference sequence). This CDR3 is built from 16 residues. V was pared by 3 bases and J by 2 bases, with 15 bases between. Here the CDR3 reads CASSIGQQHYTDTQYF. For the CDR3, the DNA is TGTGCCAGTAGTATCGGTCAACAGCATTACACAGATACGCAGTATTTT.

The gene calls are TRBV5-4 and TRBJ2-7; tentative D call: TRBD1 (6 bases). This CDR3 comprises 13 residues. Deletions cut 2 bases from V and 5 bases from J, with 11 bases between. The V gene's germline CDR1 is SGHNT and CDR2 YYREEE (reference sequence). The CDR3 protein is CASSFTGHDEQYF. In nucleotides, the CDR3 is TGTGCCAGCAGCTTCACAGGGCACGACGAGCAGTACTTC.

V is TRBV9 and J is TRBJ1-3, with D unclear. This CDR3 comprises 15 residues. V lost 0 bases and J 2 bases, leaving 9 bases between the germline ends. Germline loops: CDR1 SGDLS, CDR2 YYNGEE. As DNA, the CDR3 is TGTGCCAGCAGCGTAGGCGGGCAGGCTGGAAACACCATATATTTT. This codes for CASSVGGQAGNTIYF.

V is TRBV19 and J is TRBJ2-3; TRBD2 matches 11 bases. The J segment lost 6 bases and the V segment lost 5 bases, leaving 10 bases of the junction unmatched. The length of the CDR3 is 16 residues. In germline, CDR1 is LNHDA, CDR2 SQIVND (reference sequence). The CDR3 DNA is TGTGCCAGTAGTTCGCTTTTAGCGGGAGGGGTGGATACGCAGTATTTT. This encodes CASSSLLAGGVDTQYF.

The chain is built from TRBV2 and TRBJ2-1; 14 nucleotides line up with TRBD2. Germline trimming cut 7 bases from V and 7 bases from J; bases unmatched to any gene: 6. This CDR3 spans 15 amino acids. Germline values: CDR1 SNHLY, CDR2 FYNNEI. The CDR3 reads CASTLGLAGENEQFF. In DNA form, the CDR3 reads TGTGCCAGCACCCTGGGACTAGCGGGAGAGAATGAGCAGTTCTTC. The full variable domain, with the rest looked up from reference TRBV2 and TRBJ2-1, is EPEVTQTPSHQVTQMGQEVILRCVPISNHLYFYWYRQILGQKVEFLVSFYNNEISEKSEIFDDQFSVERPDGSNFTLKIRSTKLEDSAMYFCASTLGLAGENEQFFGPGTRLTVL.

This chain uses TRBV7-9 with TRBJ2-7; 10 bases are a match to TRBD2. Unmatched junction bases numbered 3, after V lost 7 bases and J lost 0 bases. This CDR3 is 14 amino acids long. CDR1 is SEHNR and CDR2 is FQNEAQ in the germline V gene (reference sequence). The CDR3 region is CASIAGGLSYEQYF. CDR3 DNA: TGTGCCAGCATAGCGGGAGGCCTCTCCTACGAGCAGTACTTC.

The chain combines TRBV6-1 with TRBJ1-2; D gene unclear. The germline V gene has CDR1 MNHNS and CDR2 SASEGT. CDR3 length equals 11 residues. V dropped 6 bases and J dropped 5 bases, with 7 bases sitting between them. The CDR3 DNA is TGTGCCAGCAGAACAATGTATGGCTACACCTTC. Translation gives CASRTMYGYTF.

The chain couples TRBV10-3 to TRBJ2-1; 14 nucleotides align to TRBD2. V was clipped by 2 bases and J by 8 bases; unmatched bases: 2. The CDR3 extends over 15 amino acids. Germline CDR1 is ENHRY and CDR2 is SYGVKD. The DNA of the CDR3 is TGTGCCATCAGTGAGGGGGGACTAGCGGGAGATGAGCAGTTCTTC. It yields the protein CAISEGGLAGDEQFF.

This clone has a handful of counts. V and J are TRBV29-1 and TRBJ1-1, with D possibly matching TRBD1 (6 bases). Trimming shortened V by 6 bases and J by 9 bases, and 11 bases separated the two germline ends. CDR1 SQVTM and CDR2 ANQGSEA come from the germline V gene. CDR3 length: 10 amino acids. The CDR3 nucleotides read TGCAGCGTGGCCGGGACACAAGCTTTCTTT. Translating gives CSVAGTQAFF.

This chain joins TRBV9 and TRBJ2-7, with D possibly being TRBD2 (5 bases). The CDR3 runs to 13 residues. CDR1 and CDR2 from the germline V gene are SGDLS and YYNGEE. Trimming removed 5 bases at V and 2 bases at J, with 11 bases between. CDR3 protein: CASSLCGPYEQYF. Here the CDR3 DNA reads TGTGCCAGCAGTTTGTGCGGGCCCTACGAGCAGTACTTC.

The CDR3 protein is CASTYSGVQGFGYTF. DNA of the CDR3: TGTGCCAGCACCTATAGTGGGGTTCAGGGCTTTGGCTACACCTTC. The rearrangement joins TRBV6-1 to TRBJ1-2, with D maybe TRBD1 (5 bases). V lost 7 bases to trimming and J lost 7 bases, with 22 bases between them. The germline CDR1 and CDR2 sequences are MNHNS and SASEGT. This CDR3 contains 15 residues.

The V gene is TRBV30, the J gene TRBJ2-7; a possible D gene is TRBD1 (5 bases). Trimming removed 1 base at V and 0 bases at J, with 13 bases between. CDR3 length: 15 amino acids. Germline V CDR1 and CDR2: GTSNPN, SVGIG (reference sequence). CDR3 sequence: CAWSGGAGPSYEQYF. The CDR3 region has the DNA TGTGCCTGGAGTGGCGGAGCAGGGCCCTCCTACGAGCAGTACTTC.

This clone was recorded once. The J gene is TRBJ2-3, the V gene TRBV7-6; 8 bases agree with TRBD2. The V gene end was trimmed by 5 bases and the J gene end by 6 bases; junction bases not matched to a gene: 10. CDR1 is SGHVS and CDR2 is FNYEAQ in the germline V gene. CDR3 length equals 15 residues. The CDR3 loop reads CASSPTEREYDTQYF. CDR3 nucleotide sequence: TGTGCCAGCAGCCCTACTGAGCGGGAGTACGATACGCAGTATTTT. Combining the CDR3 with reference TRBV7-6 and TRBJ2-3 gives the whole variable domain GAGVSQSPRYKVTKRGQDVALRCDPISGHVSLYWYRQALGQGPEFLTYFNYEAQQDKSGLPNDRFSAERPEGSISTLTIQRTEQRDSAMYRCASSPTEREYDTQYFGPGTRLTVL.

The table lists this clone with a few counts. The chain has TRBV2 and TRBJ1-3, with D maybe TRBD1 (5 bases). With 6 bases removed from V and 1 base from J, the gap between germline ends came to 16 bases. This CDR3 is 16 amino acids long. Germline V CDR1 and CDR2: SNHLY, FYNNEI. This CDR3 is CASSTNLGVSGNTIYF. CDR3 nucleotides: TGTGCCAGCAGCACTAACCTAGGGGTGTCTGGAAACACCATATATTTT.

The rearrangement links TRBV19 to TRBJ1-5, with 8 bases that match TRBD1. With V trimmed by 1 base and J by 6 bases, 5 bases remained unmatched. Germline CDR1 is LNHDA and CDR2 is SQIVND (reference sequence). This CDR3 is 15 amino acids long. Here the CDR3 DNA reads TGTGCCAGTAGTATAGGGACAGGGTCATTTCAGCCCCAGCATTTT. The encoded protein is CASSIGTGSFQPQHF.

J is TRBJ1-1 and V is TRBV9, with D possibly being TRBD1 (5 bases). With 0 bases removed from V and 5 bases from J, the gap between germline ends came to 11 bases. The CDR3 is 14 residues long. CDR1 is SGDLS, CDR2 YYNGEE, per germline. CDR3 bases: TGTGCCAGCAGCGTAGACGATGGGGCAACTGAAGCTTTCTTT. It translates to CASSVDDGATEAFF. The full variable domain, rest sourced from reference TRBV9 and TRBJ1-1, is DSGVTQTPKHLITATGQRVTLRCSPRSGDLSVYWYQQSLDQGLQFLIQYYNGEERAKGNILERFSAQQFPDLHSELNLSSLELGDSALYFCASSVDDGATEAFFGQGTRLTVV.

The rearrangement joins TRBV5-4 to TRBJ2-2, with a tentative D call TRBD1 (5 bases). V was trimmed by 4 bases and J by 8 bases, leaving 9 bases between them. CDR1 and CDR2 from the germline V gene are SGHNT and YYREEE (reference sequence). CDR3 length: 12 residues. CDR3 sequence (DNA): TGTGCCAGCAGCCCTAGGGGAGGGGAGCTGTTTTTT. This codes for CASSPRGGELFF.

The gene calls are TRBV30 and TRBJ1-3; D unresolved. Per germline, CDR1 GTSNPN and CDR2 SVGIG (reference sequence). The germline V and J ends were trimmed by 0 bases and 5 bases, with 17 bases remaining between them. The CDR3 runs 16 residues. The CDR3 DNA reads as TGTGCCTGGAGTGTACTAGGCATCAGAGCCAGAAACACCATATATTTT. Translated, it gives CAWSVLGIRARNTIYF.

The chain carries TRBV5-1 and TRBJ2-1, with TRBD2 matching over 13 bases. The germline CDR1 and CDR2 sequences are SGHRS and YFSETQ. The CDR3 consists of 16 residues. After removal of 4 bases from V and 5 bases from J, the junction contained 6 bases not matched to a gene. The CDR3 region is CASSLLAGGTHNEQFF. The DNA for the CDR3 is TGCGCCAGCAGCCTACTAGCGGGGGGGACCCACAATGAGCAGTTCTTC.

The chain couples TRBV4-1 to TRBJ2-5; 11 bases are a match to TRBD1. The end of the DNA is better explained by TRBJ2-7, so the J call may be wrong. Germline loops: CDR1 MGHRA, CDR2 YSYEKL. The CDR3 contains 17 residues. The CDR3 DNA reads TGCGCCAGCAGCCACACTCGCGCCGGGACAGGGGGCTACGAGCAGTACTTC. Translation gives CASSHTRAGTGGYEQYF.